This T cell receptor (beta chain) was captured in a study of blood T cell repertoires in COVID-19. Across the study: Sample material is recorded as cDNA or gDNA derived from T cells, B-cell-depleted T cells, or PBMCs.

Sequenced by immunoSEQ multiplex PCR; TCRdb stores in-frame clones only, minus some. The table lists fewer than 40,000 clones, around 88% of them singletons. The trim removed 5 bases at V and 6 bases at J, leaving 9 bases unmatched. CDR1 is SGHVS and CDR2 is FQNEAQ in the germline V gene. This CDR3 spans 16 amino acids. The rearrangement uses TRBV7-8 and TRBJ2-5; 13 nucleotides agree with TRBD2. The sequence derives from a woman in her seventies with active COVID-19. Source material: peripheral blood. The DNA for the CDR3 is TGTGCCAGCAGCCTCCGGACTAGCGGGGGCCGGAAGACCCAGTACTTC. It encodes CASSLRTSGGRKTQYF.